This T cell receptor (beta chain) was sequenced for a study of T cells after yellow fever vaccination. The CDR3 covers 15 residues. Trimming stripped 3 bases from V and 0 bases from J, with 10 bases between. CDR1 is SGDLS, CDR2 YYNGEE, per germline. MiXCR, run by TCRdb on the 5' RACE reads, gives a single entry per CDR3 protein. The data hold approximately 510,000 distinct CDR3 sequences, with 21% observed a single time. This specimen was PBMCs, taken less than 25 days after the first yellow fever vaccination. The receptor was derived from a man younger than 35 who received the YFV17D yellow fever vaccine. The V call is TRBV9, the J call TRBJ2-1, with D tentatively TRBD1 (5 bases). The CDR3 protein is CASSGRVGSYNEQFF. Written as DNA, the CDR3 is TGTGCCAGCAGCGGCAGGGTAGGCTCCTACAATGAGCAGTTCTTC.